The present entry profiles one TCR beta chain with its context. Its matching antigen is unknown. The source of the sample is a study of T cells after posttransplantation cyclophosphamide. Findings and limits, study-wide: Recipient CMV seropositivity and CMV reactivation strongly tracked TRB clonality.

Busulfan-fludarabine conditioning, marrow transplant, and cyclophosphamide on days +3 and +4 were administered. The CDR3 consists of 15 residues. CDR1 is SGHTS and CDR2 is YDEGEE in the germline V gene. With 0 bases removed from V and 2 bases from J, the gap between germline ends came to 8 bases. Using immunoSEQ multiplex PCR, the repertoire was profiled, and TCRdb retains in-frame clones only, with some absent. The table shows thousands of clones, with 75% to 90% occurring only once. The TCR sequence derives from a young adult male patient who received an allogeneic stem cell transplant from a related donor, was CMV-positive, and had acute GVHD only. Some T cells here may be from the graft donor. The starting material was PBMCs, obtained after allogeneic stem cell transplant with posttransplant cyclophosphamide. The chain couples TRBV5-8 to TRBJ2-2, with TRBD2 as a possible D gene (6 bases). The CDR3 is CASSLGGLNTGELFF. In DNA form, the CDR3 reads TGTGCCAGCAGCTTGGGGGGACTCAACACCGGGGAGCTGTTTTTT. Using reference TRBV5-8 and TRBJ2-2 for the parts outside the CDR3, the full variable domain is EAGVTQSPTHLIKTRGQQATLRCSPISGHTSVYWYQQALGLGLQFLLWYDEGEERNRGNFPPRFSGRQFPNYSSELNVNALELEDSALYLCASSLGGLNTGELFFGEGSRLTVL.